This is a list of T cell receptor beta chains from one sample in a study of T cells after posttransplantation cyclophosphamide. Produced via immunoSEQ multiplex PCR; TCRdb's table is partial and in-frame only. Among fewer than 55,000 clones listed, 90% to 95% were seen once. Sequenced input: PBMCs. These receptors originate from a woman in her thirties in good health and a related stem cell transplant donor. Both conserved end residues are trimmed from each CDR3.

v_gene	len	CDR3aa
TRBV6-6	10	ASSGSGNTIY
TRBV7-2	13	ASSSSGGSSYEQY
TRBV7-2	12	ASSKTVTNTEAF
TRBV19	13	ASSPIQGAQRGYT
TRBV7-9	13	ASSSQGGLSYEQY
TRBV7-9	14	ASSLGTPGGLQPQH
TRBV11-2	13	ASSLGDRDQETQY
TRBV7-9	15	ASSLSLPDDRNYGYT
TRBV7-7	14	ASSSTSGGNTGELF
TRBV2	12	ASRSSVGTDTQY
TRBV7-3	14	ASSSTRGADTGELF
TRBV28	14	ASSLVGTGRNYGYT
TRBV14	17	ASSQEVGLFIGKNTEAF
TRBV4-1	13	ASSPMFSGGYEQY
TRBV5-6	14	ASSPAQGKVNTEAF
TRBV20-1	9	SARTGAGYT
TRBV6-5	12	ASRETGTFDEQY
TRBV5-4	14	ASSSRKRGAGETQY
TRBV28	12	ASSFLSGAYGYT
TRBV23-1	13	ASSQSGTGADTQY
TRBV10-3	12	AINLGGAGTEAF
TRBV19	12	ASSLRLANSPLH
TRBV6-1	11	ASSESSTGELF
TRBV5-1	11	ASSFRGYTEAF
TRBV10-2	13	ASTGTSGSAGELF
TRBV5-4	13	ASSPGGHMNTEAF
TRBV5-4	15	ASSPPGGFRGSNEQF
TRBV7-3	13	ASSSGTGPNNEQF
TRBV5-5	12	ASSAGPEGGTQY
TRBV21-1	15	ASSKKNNGGTTDTQY
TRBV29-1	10	SVNTGFHEQY
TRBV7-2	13	ASSSRQSQASPLH
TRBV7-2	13	ASSYTSGGAGEQF
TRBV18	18	ASSPLPGTDTLSLVYGYT
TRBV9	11	ASSAHMNTEAF
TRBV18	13	ASSPSRGGTYGYT
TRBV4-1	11	ASSQAWTFGYT
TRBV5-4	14	ASSFVGLSSYNEQF
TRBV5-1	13	ASSLDSPNTGELF
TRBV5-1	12	ASSPDRGDQPQH
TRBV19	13	ASTGGAQTNEKLF
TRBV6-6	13	ASSYRSGGADEQF
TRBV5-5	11	ASSFSPGELMG
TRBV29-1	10	SVYGQGTEAF
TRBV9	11	ASSAGQYNEQF
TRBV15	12	ATSRDGVYNEQF
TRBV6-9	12	ASSQGLISYEQY
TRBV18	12	ASSLTGGYNEQF
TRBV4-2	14	ASSQDGTGDNEKLF
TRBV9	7	ASSAAQV
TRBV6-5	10	ASSYSGQGWY
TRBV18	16	ASSPEVRGSYFTDTQY
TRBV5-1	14	ASGPLTSGGPDTQY
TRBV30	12	AWSAGGTSYEQY